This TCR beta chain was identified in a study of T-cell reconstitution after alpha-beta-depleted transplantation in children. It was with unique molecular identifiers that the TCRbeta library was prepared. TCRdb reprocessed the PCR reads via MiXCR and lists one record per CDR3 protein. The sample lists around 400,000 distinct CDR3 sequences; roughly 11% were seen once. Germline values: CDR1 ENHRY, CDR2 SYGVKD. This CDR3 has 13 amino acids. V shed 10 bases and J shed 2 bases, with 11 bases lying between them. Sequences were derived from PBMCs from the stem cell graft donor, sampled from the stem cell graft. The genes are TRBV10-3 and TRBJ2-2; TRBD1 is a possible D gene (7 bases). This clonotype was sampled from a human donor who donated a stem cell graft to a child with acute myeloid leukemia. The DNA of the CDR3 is TGTGCCAACAGGGGACTCAACACCGGGGAGCTGTTTTTT. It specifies CANRGLNTGELFF.